A selection of T cell receptor beta chains follows, all from one sample in a study of T cells in localized non-small cell lung cancer. Sequencing used immunoSEQ multiplex PCR; TCRdb keeps in-frame clones, though not all of them. Of over 15,000 clones in the sample, around 83% were seen once. This specimen was peripheral blood, taken before any cancer treatment. The source is a female donor of 60 years or more with stage I lung adenocarcinoma. Both conserved end residues are part of each CDR3. D genes are given only for firm matches. A clone size is listed for some rows: how often the clone was seen (once, few, many), or a class if it is expanded.

clone size: -; D gene: TRBD2; J gene: TRBJ2-1; V gene: TRBV5-5; CDR3 DNA: TGTGCCAGCAGCTTGGAAGCGGGGACCCCCTACAATGAGCAGTTCTTC; CDR3 protein: CASSLEAGTPYNEQFF
clone size: -; D gene: TRBD1; J gene: TRBJ1-2; V gene: TRBV7-3; CDR3 DNA: TGTGCCAGCAGCCCTGTAGGGACAGGGGGAGAAGGCTACACCTTC; CDR3 protein: CASSPVGTGGEGYTF
clone size: once; D gene: -; J gene: TRBJ2-3; V gene: TRBV10-1; CDR3 DNA: TGCGCCAGCAGTGGAGGATCCGACACAGATACGCAGTATTTT; CDR3 protein: CASSGGSDTDTQYF
clone size: few; D gene: -; J gene: TRBJ1-2; V gene: TRBV5-4; CDR3 DNA: TGTGCCAGCAGCCCGAGCTCGCGGTATAACTATGGCTACACCTTC; CDR3 protein: CASSPSSRYNYGYTF
clone size: large; D gene: -; J gene: TRBJ2-7; V gene: TRBV2; CDR3 DNA: TGTGCCAGCAGTTACGTGACGGTCGATGGCGAGCAGTACTTC; CDR3 protein: CASSYVTVDGEQYF
clone size: -; D gene: -; J gene: TRBJ2-6; V gene: TRBV18; CDR3 DNA: TGTGCCAGCTCCACAGGATTCTCTGGGGCCAACGTCCTGACTTTC; CDR3 protein: CASSTGFSGANVLTF
clone size: -; D gene: -; J gene: TRBJ2-7; V gene: TRBV20-1; CDR3 DNA: TGCAGTGCTCTTGCGTCCTACGAGCAGTACTTC; CDR3 protein: CSALASYEQYF
clone size: -; D gene: TRBD1; J gene: TRBJ1-4; V gene: TRBV19; CDR3 DNA: TGTGCCGGGGGGGACCCGACAGGGAGAGAAAAACTGTTTTTT; CDR3 protein: CAGGDPTGREKLFF
clone size: few; D gene: -; J gene: TRBJ2-6; V gene: TRBV7-3; CDR3 DNA: TGTGCCAGCAGCTTAAGGCAGGCCGACTCTGGGGCCAACGTCCTGACTTTC; CDR3 protein: CASSLRQADSGANVLTF
clone size: -; D gene: -; J gene: TRBJ1-1; V gene: TRBV4-1; CDR3 DNA: TGCGCCAGCAGCCATGTTATGGTCGGAAGACAGCGTAACACTGAAGCTTTCTTT; CDR3 protein: CASSHVMVGRQRNTEAFF
clone size: -; D gene: -; J gene: TRBJ1-4; V gene: TRBV15; CDR3 DNA: TGTGCCACCAGCAGATCACCCCTTGGGGTAGACCTCCTGTTTTTT; CDR3 protein: CATSRSPLGVDLLFF
clone size: -; D gene: -; J gene: TRBJ1-2; V gene: TRBV6-1; CDR3 DNA: TGTGCCAGCAGTGCGGGACGGCAAGCTAACTATGGCTACACCTTC; CDR3 protein: CASSAGRQANYGYTF
clone size: few; D gene: TRBD1; J gene: TRBJ1-5; V gene: TRBV6-5; CDR3 DNA: TGTGCCAGCAGCCTGACAGGGGGCAATCAGCCCCAGCATTTT; CDR3 protein: CASSLTGGNQPQHF
clone size: -; D gene: -; J gene: TRBJ1-1; V gene: TRBV6-6; CDR3 DNA: TGTGCCAGCAGTTACAGGGATCGCACTGAAGCTTTCTTT; CDR3 protein: CASSYRDRTEAFF
clone size: -; D gene: -; J gene: TRBJ1-2; V gene: TRBV30; CDR3 DNA: TGTGCCTGGACCCTACAGGGACTTGGGGGTGGCTACACCTTC; CDR3 protein: CAWTLQGLGGGYTF
clone size: once; D gene: -; J gene: TRBJ2-7; V gene: TRBV6-6; CDR3 DNA: TGTGCCAGCAGCACAGGGTTGAGGGAGCAGTACTTC; CDR3 protein: CASSTGLREQYF
clone size: -; D gene: TRBD1; J gene: TRBJ1-6; V gene: TRBV6-5; CDR3 DNA: TGTGCCAGCAGCCGACAGGGTCAAAATTCACCCCTCCACTTT; CDR3 protein: CASSRQGQNSPLHF
clone size: -; D gene: TRBD1; J gene: TRBJ2-2; V gene: TRBV18; CDR3 DNA: TGTGCCAGCTCATCAGGGACAGGTGGCACCGGGGAGCTGTTTTTT; CDR3 protein: CASSSGTGGTGELFF
clone size: -; D gene: -; J gene: TRBJ2-3; V gene: TRBV6-1; CDR3 DNA: TGTGCCAGCAGTGCATGGGCGGTCGGATCAGGAGATACGCAGTATTTT; CDR3 protein: CASSAWAVGSGDTQYF
clone size: -; D gene: -; J gene: TRBJ1-4; V gene: TRBV5-1; CDR3 DNA: TGCGCCAGCAGCTCGGGAAATGAAAAACTGTTTTTT; CDR3 protein: CASSSGNEKLFF
clone size: few; D gene: TRBD1; J gene: TRBJ2-7; V gene: TRBV6-5; CDR3 DNA: TGTGCCAGCAGTTACGCAGGGGGTGCTACTTACGAGCAGTACTTC; CDR3 protein: CASSYAGGATYEQYF
clone size: -; D gene: TRBD2; J gene: TRBJ2-5; V gene: TRBV15; CDR3 DNA: TGTGCCACCAGCAGAGTTGGCGGGGGTGGGGAGACCCAGTACTTC; CDR3 protein: CATSRVGGGGETQYF
clone size: -; D gene: -; J gene: TRBJ1-5; V gene: TRBV19; CDR3 DNA: TGTGCCAGTAGTATTAGATCAGGGCTGAACAGCAATCAGCCCCAGCATTTT; CDR3 protein: CASSIRSGLNSNQPQHF
clone size: -; D gene: TRBD2; J gene: TRBJ2-7; V gene: TRBV5-1; CDR3 DNA: TGCGCCAGCAGCTTGGCCCCGGGACTAGCGACTGAGCAGTACTTC; CDR3 protein: CASSLAPGLATEQYF
clone size: -; D gene: -; J gene: TRBJ2-7; V gene: TRBV6-6; CDR3 DNA: TGTGCCAGCAGTTACTCGCGAAACGAGCAGTACTTC; CDR3 protein: CASSYSRNEQYF
clone size: -; D gene: TRBD1; J gene: TRBJ1-4; V gene: TRBV5-1; CDR3 DNA: TGCGCCAGCAGCTTGGCGGACAGGGGTTCCGCAACTAATGAAAAACTGTTTTTT; CDR3 protein: CASSLADRGSATNEKLFF
clone size: -; D gene: -; J gene: TRBJ1-2; V gene: TRBV7-9; CDR3 DNA: TGTGCCAGCAGCTTAGGCGGCCCGACTAACTATGGCTACACCTTC; CDR3 protein: CASSLGGPTNYGYTF
clone size: -; D gene: -; J gene: TRBJ2-3; V gene: TRBV7-9; CDR3 DNA: TGTGCCAGCAGCTTAACCCAAGGAGATACGCAGTATTTT; CDR3 protein: CASSLTQGDTQYF
clone size: -; D gene: -; J gene: TRBJ1-2; V gene: TRBV7-2; CDR3 DNA: TGTGCCAGCAGCTCGCCGGGGGCCGGGAACTATGGCTACACCTTC; CDR3 protein: CASSSPGAGNYGYTF
clone size: -; D gene: -; J gene: TRBJ1-1; V gene: TRBV7-2; CDR3 DNA: TGTGCCAGCAGCTTGTCGTCCTACCGTGAAGCTTTCTTT; CDR3 protein: CASSLSSYREAFF
clone size: -; D gene: -; J gene: TRBJ2-3; V gene: TRBV29-1; CDR3 DNA: TGCAGCGTTGTGGTGTCGGCTGCGGAGGCGCAGTATTTT; CDR3 protein: CSVVVSAAEAQYF